This TCR beta chain was captured in a study of blood T cell repertoires in COVID-19. The germline V and J ends were trimmed by 2 bases and 5 bases, with 9 bases remaining between them. Germline CDR1 reads SGHNT; CDR2 reads YENEEA. The CDR3 length is 13 residues. Measured with immunoSEQ multiplex PCR; TCRdb has only the in-frame clones, and not every one. This table holds 200,000 to 250,000 clones, over 75% found once. Sequenced input: peripheral blood. The rearrangement uses TRBV11-3 and TRBJ2-5, with D perhaps TRBD2 (5 bases). The receptor's source is a woman in her sixties or seventies with COVID-19, enrolled during active disease. The CDR3 bases are TGTGCCAGCAGCTTAATCCGGGGTGAGACCCAGTACTTC. Its translation is CASSLIRGETQYF.